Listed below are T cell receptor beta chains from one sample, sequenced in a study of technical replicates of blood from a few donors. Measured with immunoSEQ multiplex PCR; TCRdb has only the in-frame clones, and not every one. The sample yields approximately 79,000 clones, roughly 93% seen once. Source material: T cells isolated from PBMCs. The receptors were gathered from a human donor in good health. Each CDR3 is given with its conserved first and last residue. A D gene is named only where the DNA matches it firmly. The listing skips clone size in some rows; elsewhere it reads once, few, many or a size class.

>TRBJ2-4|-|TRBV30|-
CAWSGQMGAKNIQYF
TGTGCCTGGAGTGGACAGATGGGAGCCAAAAACATTCAGTACTTC
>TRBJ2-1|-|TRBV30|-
CAWTPGNEQFF
TGTGCCTGGACCCCCGGCAATGAGCAGTTCTTC
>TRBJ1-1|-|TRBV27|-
CASWERGTEAFF
TGTGCCAGCTGGGAGCGAGGAACTGAAGCTTTCTTT
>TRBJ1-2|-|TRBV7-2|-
CASSLIDRTYGYTF
TGTGCCAGCAGCCTAATTGACAGGACTTATGGCTACACCTTC
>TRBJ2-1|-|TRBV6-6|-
CASSYFSTYNEQFF
TGTGCCAGCAGTTACTTTTCAACCTACAATGAGCAGTTCTTC
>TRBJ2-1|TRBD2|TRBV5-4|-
CASSLASGTTYNEQFF
TGTGCCAGCAGCTTAGCTAGCGGGACTACCTACAATGAGCAGTTCTTC
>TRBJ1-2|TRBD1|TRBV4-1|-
CASSPDRGNYGYTF
TGCGCCAGCAGCCCAGACAGGGGAAACTATGGCTACACCTTC
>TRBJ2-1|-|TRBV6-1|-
CASSEAPLTYNEQFF
TGTGCCAGCAGTGAAGCGCCCCTGACTTACAATGAGCAGTTCTTC
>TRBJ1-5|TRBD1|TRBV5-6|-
CASSQGQGAGNQPQHF
TGTGCCAGCAGCCAAGGACAGGGCGCTGGCAATCAGCCCCAGCATTTT
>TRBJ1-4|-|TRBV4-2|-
CASSQGGHLSTTNEKLFF
TGTGCCAGCAGCCAAGGCGGCCACCTAAGTACTACTAATGAAAAACTGTTTTTT
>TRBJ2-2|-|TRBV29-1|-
CSVRSTDTGELFF
TGCAGCGTAAGAAGTACGGACACCGGGGAGCTGTTTTTT
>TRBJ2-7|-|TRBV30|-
CAWFSYGTPVNEQYF
TGTGCCTGGTTCTCATACGGGACTCCTGTCAACGAGCAGTACTTC
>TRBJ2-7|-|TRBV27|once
CASSYSDSYEQYF
TGTGCCAGCAGTTATAGTGATTCCTACGAGCAGTACTTC
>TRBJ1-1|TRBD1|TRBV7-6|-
CASSTRTGRMNTEAFF
TGTGCCAGCAGCACGAGGACAGGACGGATGAACACTGAAGCTTTCTTT
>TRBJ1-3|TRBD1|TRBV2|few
CASSDLTGESGVGNTIYF
TGTGCCAGCAGTGACCTGACAGGGGAGTCTGGTGTTGGAAACACCATATATTTT
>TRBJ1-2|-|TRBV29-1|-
CSVDGGGRGHTF
TGCAGCGTTGATGGGGGGGGCAGGGGACACACCTTC
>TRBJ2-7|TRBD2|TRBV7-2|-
CASSLQGLAGSYEQYF
TGTGCCAGCAGCCTACAGGGACTAGCGGGTTCCTACGAGCAGTACTTC
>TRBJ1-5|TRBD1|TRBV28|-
CASSFIGIGGDRRNNQPQHF
TGTGCCAGCAGTTTTATCGGTATTGGAGGGGACAGGCGGAACAATCAGCCCCAGCATTTT
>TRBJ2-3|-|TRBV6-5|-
CASGSLERADTQYF
TGTGCCAGCGGCAGTTTGGAGCGGGCAGATACGCAGTATTTT
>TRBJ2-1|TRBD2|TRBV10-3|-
CAISPGTTNEQFF
TGTGCCATCAGCCCCGGGACTACCAATGAGCAGTTCTTC
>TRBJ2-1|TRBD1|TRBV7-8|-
CASKTGGSYNEQFF
TGTGCCAGCAAGACAGGGGGGTCCTACAATGAGCAGTTCTTC
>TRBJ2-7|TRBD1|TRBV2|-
CASSDGGTGGYEQYF
TGTGCCAGCAGTGATGGCGGGACAGGAGGATACGAGCAGTACTTC
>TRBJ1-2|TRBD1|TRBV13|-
CASSSWGQGVSGYTF
TGTGCCAGCAGTTCATGGGGACAGGGGGTTTCTGGCTACACCTTC
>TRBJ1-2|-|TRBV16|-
CASSQSGGQGYTF
TGTGCCAGCAGCCAATCAGGGGGTCAAGGCTACACCTTC
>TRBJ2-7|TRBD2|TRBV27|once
CASGSSGGYEQYF
TGTGCCAGCGGGAGTAGCGGGGGTTACGAGCAGTACTTC
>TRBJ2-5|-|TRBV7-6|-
CASTNWGDETQYF
TGTGCCAGCACTAATTGGGGGGATGAGACCCAGTACTTC
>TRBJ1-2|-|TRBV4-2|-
CASSQVTDNYGYTF
TGTGCCAGCAGCCAAGTAACTGATAACTATGGCTACACCTTC
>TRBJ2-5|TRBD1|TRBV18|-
CASSLMTGLEETQYF
TGTGCCAGCTCACTCATGACAGGGTTGGAAGAGACCCAGTACTTC
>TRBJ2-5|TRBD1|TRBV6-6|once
CASNDRGETQYF
TGTGCCAGCAACGACAGGGGAGAGACCCAGTACTTC
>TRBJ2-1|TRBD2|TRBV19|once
CASSTRTSGRVDEQFF
TGTGCCAGTAGTACCCGGACTAGCGGGAGGGTTGATGAGCAGTTCTTC
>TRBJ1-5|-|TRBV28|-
CASSFRREGDQPQHF
TGTGCCAGCAGTTTTAGGAGGGAAGGGGATCAGCCCCAGCATTTT
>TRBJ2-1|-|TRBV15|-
CATSRDGSGFSYNEQFF
TGTGCCACCAGCAGAGATGGGTCGGGTTTTTCCTACAATGAGCAGTTCTTC
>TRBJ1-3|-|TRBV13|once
CASSLERGRYGNTIYF
TGTGCCAGCAGCTTAGAAAGGGGAAGGTATGGAAACACCATATATTTT
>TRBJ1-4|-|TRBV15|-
CATSRDFLTNEKLFF
TGTGCCACCAGCAGGGACTTCCTAACTAATGAAAAACTGTTTTTT
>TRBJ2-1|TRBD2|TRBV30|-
CAWSSGSLIDEQFF
TGTGCCTGGAGTAGCGGGAGCCTTATCGATGAGCAGTTCTTC
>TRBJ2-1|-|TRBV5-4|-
CASSLAVRSNEQFF
TGTGCCAGCAGCTTGGCGGTGCGATCCAATGAGCAGTTCTTC
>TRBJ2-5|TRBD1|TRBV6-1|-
CASSEWDRGQETQYF
TGTGCCAGCAGTGAATGGGACAGGGGGCAAGAGACCCAGTACTTC
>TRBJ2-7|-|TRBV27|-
CASRTYSSSYEQYF
TGTGCCAGCAGGACTTATAGCAGCTCCTACGAGCAGTACTTC
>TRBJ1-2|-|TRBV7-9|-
CASNQQGVSNYGYTF
TGTGCCTCTAACCAGCAGGGTGTGTCTAACTATGGCTACACCTTC
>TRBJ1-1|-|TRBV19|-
CASSISGSVNTEAFF
TGTGCCAGTAGTATTTCGGGGTCCGTGAACACTGAAGCTTTCTTT
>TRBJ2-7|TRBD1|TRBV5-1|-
CASSLLIGTANTYEQYF
TGCGCCAGCAGCTTGCTTATTGGGACAGCCAATACCTACGAGCAGTACTTC
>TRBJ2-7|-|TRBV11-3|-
CASSLGPGHLLFGQYF
TGTGCCAGCAGCTTAGGACCGGGACATCTTCTTTTTGGGCAGTACTTC
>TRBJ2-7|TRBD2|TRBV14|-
CASVRWGGSYEQYF
TGTGCCAGCGTTCGTTGGGGGGGTTCCTACGAGCAGTACTTC
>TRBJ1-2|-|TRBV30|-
CAWSEQANYGYTF
TGTGCCTGGAGTGAGCAAGCTAACTATGGCTACACCTTC
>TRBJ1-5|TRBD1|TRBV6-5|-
CASTPDRSSNQPQHF
TGTGCCAGCACCCCGGACAGGTCTTCTAATCAGCCCCAGCATTTT
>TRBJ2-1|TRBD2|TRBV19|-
CATRKLAGAYNEQFF
TGTGCCACCCGCAAACTAGCGGGAGCCTACAATGAGCAGTTCTTC
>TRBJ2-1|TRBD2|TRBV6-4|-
CASSGVTSGIRDEQFF
TGTGCCAGCAGTGGGGTTACTAGCGGGATACGGGATGAGCAGTTCTTC
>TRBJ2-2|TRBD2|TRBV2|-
CASSEVQREAAGELFF
TGTGCCAGCAGTGAGGTCCAGCGGGAGGCGGCCGGGGAGCTGTTTTTT
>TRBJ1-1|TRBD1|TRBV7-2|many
CASSFTGGPFF
TGTGCCAGCAGCTTTACAGGGGGCCCTTTCTTT
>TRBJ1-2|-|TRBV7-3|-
CASSATGGYGYTF
TGTGCCAGCAGCGCTACGGGAGGCTATGGCTACACCTTC
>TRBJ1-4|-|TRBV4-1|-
CASSQDRRGNEKLFF
TGCGCCAGCAGCCAAGATCGGCGGGGTAATGAAAAACTGTTTTTT
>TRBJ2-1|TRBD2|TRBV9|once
CASSELARGSYNEQFF
TGTGCCAGCAGCGAACTAGCGCGAGGCTCCTACAATGAGCAGTTCTTC
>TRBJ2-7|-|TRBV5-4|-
CASSLRSLYYEQYF
TGTGCCAGCAGCTTAAGGAGCTTGTACTACGAGCAGTACTTC